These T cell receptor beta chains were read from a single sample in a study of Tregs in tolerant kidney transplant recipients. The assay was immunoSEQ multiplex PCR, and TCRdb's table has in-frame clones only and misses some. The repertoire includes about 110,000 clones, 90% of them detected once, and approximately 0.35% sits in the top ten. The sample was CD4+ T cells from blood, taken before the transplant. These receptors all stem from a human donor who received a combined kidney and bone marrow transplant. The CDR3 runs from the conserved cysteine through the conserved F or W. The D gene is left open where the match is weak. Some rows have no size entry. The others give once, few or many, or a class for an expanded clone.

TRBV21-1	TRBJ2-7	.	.	CASGQAGDEQYF	TGTGCCAGCGGACAGGCAGGGGACGAGCAGTACTTC
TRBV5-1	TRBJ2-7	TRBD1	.	CASSFQAGGYEQYF	TGCGCCAGCAGCTTCCAAGCAGGGGGCTACGAGCAGTACTTC
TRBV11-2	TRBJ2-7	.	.	CASSRQTSTYEQYF	TGTGCCAGCAGCCGACAGACCAGCACCTACGAGCAGTACTTC
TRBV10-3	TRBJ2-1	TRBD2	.	CAISRSSGGADEQFF	TGTGCCATCAGTAGATCTAGCGGGGGGGCCGATGAGCAGTTCTTC
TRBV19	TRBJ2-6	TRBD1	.	CASRGNRDSSGANVLTF	TGTGCCAGTAGGGGCAACCGGGACAGCTCTGGGGCCAACGTCCTGACTTTC
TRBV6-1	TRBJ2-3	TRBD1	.	CASSRDRGPDTQYF	TGTGCCAGCAGCCGGGACAGGGGGCCAGATACGCAGTATTTT
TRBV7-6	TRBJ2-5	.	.	CASSLGRDQETQYF	TGTGCCAGCAGCTTGGGCAGGGACCAAGAGACCCAGTACTTC
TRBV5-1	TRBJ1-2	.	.	CASTLGDSLRGGYTF	TGCGCCAGCACCTTGGGCGACTCCCTCAGGGGTGGCTACACCTTC
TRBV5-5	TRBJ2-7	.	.	CASSPALESEQYF	TGTGCCAGCAGCCCCGCCCTGGAGAGCGAGCAGTACTTC
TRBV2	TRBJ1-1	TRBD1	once	CASSRFGQGQTEAFF	TGTGCCAGCAGTCGATTCGGACAGGGGCAAACTGAAGCTTTCTTT
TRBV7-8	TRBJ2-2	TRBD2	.	CASSLVGTSGRNTGELFF	TGTGCCAGCAGCTTAGTGGGGACTAGCGGGAGAAATACCGGGGAGCTGTTTTTT
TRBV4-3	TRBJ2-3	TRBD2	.	CASSQDLIVAGTSGRPDTQYF	TGCGCCAGCAGCCAAGATCTAATTGTTGCCGGAACTAGCGGGAGGCCAGATACGCAGTATTTT
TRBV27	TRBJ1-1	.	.	CASSFSQGGGAFF	TGTGCCAGCAGTTTTTCCCAAGGAGGCGGAGCTTTCTTT
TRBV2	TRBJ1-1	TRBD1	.	CASRSRGHDTEAFF	TGTGCCAGCAGGAGCAGGGGGCATGACACTGAAGCTTTCTTT
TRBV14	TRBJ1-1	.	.	CASSRLGQINTEAFF	TGTGCCAGCAGCCGGCTGGGGCAGATAAACACTGAAGCTTTCTTT
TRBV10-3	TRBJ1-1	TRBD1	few	CAIRDRGPTEAFF	TGTGCCATCAGGGACAGGGGGCCAACTGAAGCTTTCTTT
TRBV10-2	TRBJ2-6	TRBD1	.	CASRDRGQAGANVLTF	TGCGCCAGCAGGGACAGGGGCCAGGCTGGGGCCAACGTCCTGACTTTC
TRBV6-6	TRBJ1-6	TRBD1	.	CASSYRGDRVNSPLHF	TGTGCCAGCAGTTACCGAGGGGACAGGGTCAATTCACCCCTCCACTTT
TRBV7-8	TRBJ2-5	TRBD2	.	CASSLKGTSGSLETQYF	TGTGCCAGCAGCTTAAAGGGGACTAGCGGGAGCCTAGAGACCCAGTACTTC
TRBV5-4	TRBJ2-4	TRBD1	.	CASSSNGQVGAKNIQYF	TGTGCCAGCAGCTCGAACGGACAGGTTGGGGCCAAAAACATTCAGTACTTC
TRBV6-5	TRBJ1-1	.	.	CASRAPSGTEAFF	TGTGCCAGCAGGGCCCCTAGTGGCACTGAAGCTTTCTTT
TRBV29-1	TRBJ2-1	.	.	CSVSTAPNEQFF	TGCAGCGTGTCGACAGCCCCCAATGAGCAGTTCTTC
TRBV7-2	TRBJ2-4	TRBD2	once	CASSLGPSGGQNIQYF	TGTGCCAGCAGCTTGGGGCCTAGCGGGGGGCAAAACATTCAGTACTTC
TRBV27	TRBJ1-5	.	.	CASSRQAGQPQHF	TGTGCCAGCAGTCGACAGGCGGGTCAGCCCCAGCATTTT
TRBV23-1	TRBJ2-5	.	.	CASSHASPVQETQYF	TGCGCCAGCAGTCACGCGTCTCCGGTCCAAGAGACCCAGTACTTC
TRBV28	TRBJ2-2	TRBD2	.	CASSLSLAGTGELFF	TGTGCCAGCAGCCTCTCACTAGCGGGAACCGGGGAGCTGTTTTTT
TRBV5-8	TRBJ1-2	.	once	CASSLQGLGYTF	TGTGCCAGCAGCCTCCAGGGGCTCGGCTACACCTTC
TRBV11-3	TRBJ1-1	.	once	CASSLGGGLTEAFF	TGTGCCAGCAGCTTAGGCGGGGGATTAACTGAAGCTTTCTTT
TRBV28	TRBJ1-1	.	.	CASTGGGADTEAFF	TGTGCCAGCACCGGGGGGGGCGCCGACACTGAAGCTTTCTTT
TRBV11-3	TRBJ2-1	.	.	CASSQATGARDNEQFF	TGTGCCAGCAGCCAGGCGACAGGAGCTCGTGACAATGAGCAGTTCTTC
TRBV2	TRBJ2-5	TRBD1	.	CASSAGTVQGTQYF	TGTGCCAGCAGCGCTGGGACAGTCCAGGGGACCCAGTACTTC
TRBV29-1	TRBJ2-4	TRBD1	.	CSVEDRGLGNIQYF	TGCAGCGTTGAGGACAGGGGGCTGGGAAACATTCAGTACTTC
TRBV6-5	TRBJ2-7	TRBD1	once	CASSYSTGDGEQYF	TGTGCCAGCAGTTACTCGACAGGGGATGGCGAGCAGTACTTC
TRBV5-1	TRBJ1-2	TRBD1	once	CASSLEGASAIYGYTF	TGCGCCAGCAGCTTGGAGGGGGCCAGTGCTATCTATGGCTACACCTTC
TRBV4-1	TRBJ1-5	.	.	CASSQESVGGGNQPQHF	TGCGCCAGCAGCCAAGAGTCCGTCGGGGGTGGCAATCAGCCCCAGCATTTT
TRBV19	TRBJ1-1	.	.	CASRPQGMVRNTEAFF	TGTGCCAGTAGGCCACAGGGAATGGTGCGGAACACTGAAGCTTTCTTT
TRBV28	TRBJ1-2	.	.	CASSFSGSGGYGYTF	TGTGCCAGCAGTTTCTCGGGCAGCGGGGGTTATGGCTACACCTTC
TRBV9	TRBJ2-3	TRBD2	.	CASSVGLAGISTDTQYF	TGTGCCAGCAGCGTAGGTCTAGCGGGGATATCCACAGATACGCAGTATTTT
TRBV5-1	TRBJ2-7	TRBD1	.	CASSLDRGYEQYF	TGCGCCAGCAGCCTGGACAGGGGCTACGAGCAGTACTTC
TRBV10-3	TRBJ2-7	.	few	CAISDNWGQWTYEQYF	TGTGCCATCAGTGACAATTGGGGCCAGTGGACCTACGAGCAGTACTTC
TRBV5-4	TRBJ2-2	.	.	CASSLQGRELFF	TGTGCCAGCAGCTTACAGGGTAGGGAGCTGTTTTTT